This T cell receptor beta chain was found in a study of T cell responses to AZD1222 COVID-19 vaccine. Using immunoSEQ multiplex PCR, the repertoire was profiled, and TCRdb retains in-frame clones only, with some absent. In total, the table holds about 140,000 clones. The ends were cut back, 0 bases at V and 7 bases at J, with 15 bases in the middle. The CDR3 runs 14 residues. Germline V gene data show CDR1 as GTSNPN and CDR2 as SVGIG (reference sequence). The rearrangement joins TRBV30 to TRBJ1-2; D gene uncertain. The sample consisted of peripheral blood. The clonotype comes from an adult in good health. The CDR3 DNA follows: TGTGCCTGGAGTGTTGGCCTTTCTACGGGTGGCTACACCTTC. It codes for CAWSVGLSTGGYTF.